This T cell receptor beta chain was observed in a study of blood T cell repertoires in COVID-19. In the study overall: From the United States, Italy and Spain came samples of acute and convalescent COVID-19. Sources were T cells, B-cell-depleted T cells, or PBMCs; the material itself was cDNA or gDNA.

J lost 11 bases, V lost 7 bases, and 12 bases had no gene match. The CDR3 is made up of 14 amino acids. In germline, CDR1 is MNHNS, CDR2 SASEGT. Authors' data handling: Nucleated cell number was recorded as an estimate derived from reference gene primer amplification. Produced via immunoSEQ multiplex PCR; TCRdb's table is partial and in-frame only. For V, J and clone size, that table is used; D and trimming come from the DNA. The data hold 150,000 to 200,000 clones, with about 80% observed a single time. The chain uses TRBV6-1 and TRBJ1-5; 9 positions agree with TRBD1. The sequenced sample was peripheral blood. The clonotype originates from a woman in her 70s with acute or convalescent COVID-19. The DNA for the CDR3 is TGTGCCAGCACTTCGGACAGGGGACGAGCCGCCCAGCATTTT. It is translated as CASTSDRGRAAQHF.